The rows below give T cell receptor beta chains drawn from one sample of a study of OX40 agonist ivuxolimab in advanced cancers. Produced via immunoSEQ multiplex PCR; TCRdb's table is partial and in-frame only. Counted here are 77,000 or so clones, about 73% occurring once; the ten biggest clones make up roughly 5.4%. The material was CD4+ or CD8+ T cells sorted from blood, obtained in a trial of the OX40 agonist ivuxolimab. The receptors shown here come from an adult with an advanced solid tumor such as melanoma, head and neck, liver or kidney cancer. CDR3s include the opening cysteine and the closing phenylalanine or tryptophan. The D gene is left open where the match is weak. Size values are once, few and many counts, or a class for expanded clones, and some rows have none.

v_gene,abundance,j_gene,d_gene,CDR3aa,CDR3nt
TRBV4-1,few,TRBJ1-2,TRBD1,CASSQQGDYGYTF,TGCGCCAGCAGCCAACAGGGGGACTATGGCTACACCTTC
TRBV11-3,NA,TRBJ2-5,TRBD1,CASSRGQGDQETQYF,TGTGCCAGCAGCAGGGGACAGGGGGATCAAGAGACCCAGTACTTC
TRBV18,NA,TRBJ1-2,NA,CASSPSGRLANYGYTF,TGTGCCAGCTCCCCCTCAGGACGCTTAGCTAACTATGGCTACACCTTC
TRBV19,large,TRBJ1-2,TRBD1,CASIPGQERNYGYTF,TGTGCCAGTATCCCAGGACAGGAGAGGAACTATGGCTACACCTTC
TRBV6-5,NA,TRBJ2-1,TRBD1,CASSYSPGGNEQFF,TGTGCCAGCAGTTACTCTCCAGGGGGTAATGAGCAGTTCTTC
TRBV20-1,once,TRBJ2-1,NA,CSARSNEQFF,TGCAGTGCTAGAAGCAATGAGCAGTTCTTC
TRBV7-8,NA,TRBJ1-5,TRBD1,CASSLDRGYQPQHF,TGTGCCAGCAGCTTAGACAGGGGTTATCAGCCCCAGCATTTT
TRBV4-1,NA,TRBJ2-4,NA,CASSPGPQLGAKNIQYF,TGCGCCAGCAGCCCGGGACCCCAACTTGGGGCCAAAAACATTCAGTACTTC
TRBV18,NA,TRBJ2-7,TRBD2,CASSLSGGSYEQYF,TGTGCCAGCTCACTTAGCGGGGGCTCCTACGAGCAGTACTTC
TRBV19,NA,TRBJ1-5,NA,CASGRQRDQPQHF,TGTGCCAGTGGGCGACAGCGCGATCAGCCCCAGCATTTT
TRBV9,NA,TRBJ2-1,NA,CASSNLGTKGAYNEQFF,TGTGCCAGCAGCAACCTAGGGACCAAGGGAGCCTACAATGAGCAGTTCTTC
TRBV2,NA,TRBJ1-6,NA,CASSGAPNSPLHF,TGTGCCAGCAGTGGGGCTCCTAATTCACCCCTCCACTTT
TRBV2,NA,TRBJ2-7,TRBD1,CASSEEAGGPYEQYF,TGTGCCAGCAGTGAAGAGGCAGGGGGCCCCTACGAGCAGTACTTC
TRBV5-5,many,TRBJ1-5,NA,CASSFGGYTQPQHF,TGTGCCAGCAGCTTTGGGGGGTACACTCAGCCCCAGCATTTT
TRBV7-8,NA,TRBJ1-4,NA,CASSLGRRRVGPNEKLFF,TGTGCCAGCAGCTTAGGCCGAAGGAGGGTAGGCCCTAATGAAAAACTGTTTTTT
TRBV9,NA,TRBJ1-5,NA,CASSVGGGSPQHF,TGTGCCAGCAGCGTAGGGGGTGGATCGCCCCAGCATTTT
TRBV6-6,NA,TRBJ2-5,NA,CASRAGTVETQYF,TGTGCCAGCAGGGCCGGGACGGTGGAGACCCAGTACTTC
TRBV9,NA,TRBJ2-5,NA,CASSVTPDGETQYF,TGTGCCAGCAGCGTAACACCGGATGGGGAGACCCAGTACTTC